This is a list of T cell receptor beta chains from one sample in a study of cytomegalovirus exposure and HLA in healthy donors. The table came from immunoSEQ multiplex PCR; TCRdb's copy has only in-frame clones and leaves some out. The sample yields 95,000 to 150,000 clones, around 80% seen once. The sequencing sample was made of PBMCs. These receptors were taken from a man in his thirties or forties in good health and CMV-seronegative. The conserved cysteine and the conserved F or W are not part of the CDR3 here. Fields, in order: CDR3 protein, V gene, clone size, J gene. Where a row states a size, it is once, few, many or the class of an expanded clone; other rows omit it.

AIRTGEHNEQF TRBV10-3 - TRBJ2-1
ASSPTVGDTQY TRBV5-4 - TRBJ2-3
ASSPNLGANEKLF TRBV10-1 - TRBJ1-4
ASSVGTSLSEQY TRBV9 - TRBJ2-7
ASSDRPGGPYEQY TRBV25-1 few TRBJ2-7
ASSQDGSAGPY TRBV4-1 - TRBJ2-3
ASVRGGQGNQPQH TRBV28 few TRBJ1-5
SVLGQGAGANGLT TRBV29-1 - TRBJ2-6
ASSQARGGVEQF TRBV4-3 - TRBJ2-1
AWSVLGGSSGNTIY TRBV30 - TRBJ1-3
ASSRSSGAPLH TRBV4-3 - TRBJ1-6
ASRPGTTGAQY TRBV2 - TRBJ2-7
ASSSTAPDRVGDEQY TRBV28 - TRBJ2-7